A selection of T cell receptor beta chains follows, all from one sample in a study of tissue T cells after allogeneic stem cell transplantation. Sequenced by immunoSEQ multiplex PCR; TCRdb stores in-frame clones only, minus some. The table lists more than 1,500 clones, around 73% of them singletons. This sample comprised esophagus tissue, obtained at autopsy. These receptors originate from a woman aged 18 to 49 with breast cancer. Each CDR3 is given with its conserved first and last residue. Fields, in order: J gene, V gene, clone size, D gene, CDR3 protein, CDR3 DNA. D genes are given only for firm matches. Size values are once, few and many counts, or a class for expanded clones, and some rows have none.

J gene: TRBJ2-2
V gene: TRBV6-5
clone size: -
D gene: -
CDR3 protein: CASSYSTTAGELFF
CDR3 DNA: TGTGCCAGCAGTTACTCTACTACTGCCGGGGAGCTGTTTTTT

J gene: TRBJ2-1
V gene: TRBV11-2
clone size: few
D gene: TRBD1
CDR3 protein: CASSLVGTGSEQFF
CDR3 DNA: TGTGCCAGCAGCTTAGTCGGGACAGGGTCTGAGCAGTTCTTC

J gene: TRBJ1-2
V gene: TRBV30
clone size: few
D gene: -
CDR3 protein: CAWRETMYGYTF
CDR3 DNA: TGTGCCTGGAGAGAGACAATGTATGGCTACACCTTC

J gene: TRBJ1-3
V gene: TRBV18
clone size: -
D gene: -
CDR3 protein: CASSPSTDRSSGNTIYF
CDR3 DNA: TGTGCCAGCTCACCGTCAACCGACAGGTCCTCTGGAAACACCATATATTTT

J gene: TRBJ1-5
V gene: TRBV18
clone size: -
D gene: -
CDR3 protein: CASSPQVGQPQHF
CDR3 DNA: TGTGCCAGCTCACCACAGGTAGGGCAGCCCCAGCATTTT

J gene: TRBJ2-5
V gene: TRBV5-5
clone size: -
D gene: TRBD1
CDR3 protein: CASSSVGQGGETQYF
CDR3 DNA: TGTGCCAGCAGTTCAGTTGGACAGGGCGGGGAGACCCAGTACTTC

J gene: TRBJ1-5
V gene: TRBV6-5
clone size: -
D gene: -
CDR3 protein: CASILDGNQPQHF
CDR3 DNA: TGTGCCAGCATTTTAGACGGGAATCAGCCCCAGCATTTT

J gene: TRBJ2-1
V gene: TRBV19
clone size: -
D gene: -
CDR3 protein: CASSITARGSLNEQFF
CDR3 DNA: TGTGCCAGTAGTATTACCGCACGGGGCTCCCTCAATGAGCAGTTCTTC

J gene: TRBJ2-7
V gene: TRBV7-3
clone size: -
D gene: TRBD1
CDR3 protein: CASSPGTGGEQYF
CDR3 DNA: TGTGCCAGCAGCCCCGGGACAGGCGGCGAGCAGTACTTC

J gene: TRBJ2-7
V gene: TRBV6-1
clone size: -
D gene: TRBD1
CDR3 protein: CASSEWDRGVLNEQYF
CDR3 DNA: TGTGCCAGCAGTGAATGGGACAGGGGAGTCCTAAACGAGCAGTACTTC

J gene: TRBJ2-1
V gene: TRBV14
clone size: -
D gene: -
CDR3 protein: CASSQVSSYNEQFF
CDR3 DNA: TGTGCCAGCAGCCAAGTTAGCTCCTACAATGAGCAGTTCTTC

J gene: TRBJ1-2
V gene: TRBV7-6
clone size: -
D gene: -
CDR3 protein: CASSPRWGGESYGYTF
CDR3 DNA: TGTGCCAGCAGCCCGAGGTGGGGGGGCGAAAGTTATGGCTACACCTTC

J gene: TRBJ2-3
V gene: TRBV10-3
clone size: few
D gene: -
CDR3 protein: CAISESTGTDTQYF
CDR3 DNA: TGTGCCATCAGTGAGTCGACTGGCACAGATACGCAGTATTTT

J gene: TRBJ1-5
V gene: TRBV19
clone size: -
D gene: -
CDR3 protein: CASSPGLADNSNQPQHF
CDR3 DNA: TGTGCCAGTAGTCCGGGGCTGGCCGATAATAGCAATCAGCCCCAGCATTTT

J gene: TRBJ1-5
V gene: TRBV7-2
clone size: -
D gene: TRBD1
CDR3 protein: CASSVQGEGNPPQHF
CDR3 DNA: TGTGCCAGCAGCGTGCAGGGGGAAGGTAACCCGCCCCAGCATTTT

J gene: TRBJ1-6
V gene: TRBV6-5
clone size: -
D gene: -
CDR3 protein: CASSPLSQKGSPLHF
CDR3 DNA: TGTGCCAGCAGTCCTTTATCCCAGAAGGGTTCACCCCTCCACTTT

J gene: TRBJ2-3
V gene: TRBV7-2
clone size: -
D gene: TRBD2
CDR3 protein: CASNLAGIGSDTQYF
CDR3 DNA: TGTGCCAGCAACCTAGCGGGAATTGGGTCAGATACGCAGTATTTT

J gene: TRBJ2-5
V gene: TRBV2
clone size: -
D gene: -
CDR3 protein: CASSETGPETQYF
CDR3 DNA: TGTGCCAGCAGTGAGACTGGGCCCGAGACCCAGTACTTC

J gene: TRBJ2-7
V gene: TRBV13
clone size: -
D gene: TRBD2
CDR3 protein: CASSDSREGTLEQYF
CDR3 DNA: TGTGCCAGCAGCGACAGTCGGGAGGGGACTCTTGAGCAGTACTTC

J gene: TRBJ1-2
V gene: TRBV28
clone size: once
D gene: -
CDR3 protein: CASSSSTGIANYGYTF
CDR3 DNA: TGTGCCAGCAGTTCCTCTACAGGGATAGCTAACTATGGCTACACCTTC